This T cell receptor (beta chain) was sequenced for a study of CD8 T cells in Susac syndrome. General observations from the study: The authors acknowledged that the study's TCR sequencing and HLA analysis involved relatively few individuals.

The RNA, roughly 0.45 to 1 ug, was put through reverse transcription using random hexamers. It was immunoSEQ multiplex PCR that amplified TCR beta CDR3 across 54 Vbeta and 13 Jbeta. Using its own MiXCR run on the immunoSEQ multiplex PCR reads, TCRdb lists one record per CDR3 protein. The data contain about 180,000 distinct CDR3 sequences, under 95% of them seen just once; the ten biggest clones take up around 0.09%. On this clonotype itself: Antigen: not known.

Germline lookup yields CDR1 KGHSH and CDR2 LQKENI. The CDR3 has 15 residues. V dropped 0 bases and J dropped 3 bases, with 9 bases sitting between them. The TEMRA cells underwent FACS enrichment, while the CD8+ and CD4+ T cells underwent negative isolation. The rearrangement uses TRBV18 and TRBJ2-4, with D possibly being TRBD2 (6 bases). The sequenced sample was CD4+ T cells from PBMCs. This TCR derives from a human donor with multiple sclerosis. CDR3 region: CASSPPEGGKNIQYF. The CDR3 DNA sequence: TGTGCCAGCTCACCACCAGAGGGAGGCAAAAACATTCAGTACTTC.